Shown below are 17 T cell receptor beta chains from a single sample sequenced in a study of tumor and adjacent non-tumor tissue in lung cancer. Three rounds of nested PCR, following a modified ARM-PCR protocol, produced the TCRbeta library. From the multiplex PCR reads, TCRdb called clonotypes with MiXCR, one entry per CDR3 protein. The profile shows 75,000 to 90,000 distinct CDR3 sequences, about 77% of them singletons. The template was RNA from unsorted bulk tissue. The normal lung tissue was taken more than 3 cm from the tumor edge. Sequencing input: distant non-tumor lung tissue. The receptors were sampled from a woman aged 50 to 60 with non-small cell lung cancer.

With respect to this clonotype: One junction end does not reproduce the germline sequence, and a read error may be involved. The V gene is TRBV29-1, the J gene TRBJ2-3, with D unresolved. This CDR3 has 12 amino acids. CDR1 is SQVTM, CDR2 ANQGSEA, per germline. The CDR3 region is CSVVLTPDTQYF. The CDR3 DNA is TGCAGCGTTGTTTTGACGCCAGATACACAGTATTTT.

A single count supports this clonotype. The junction departs from the called germline gene at one end, perhaps through a read error. For the CDR3, the DNA is TGTGCCAGCAGTCCCAGGAGTGGGAATCAGCCCAAGCATTTT. Translated, it gives CASSPRSGNQPKHF. The J gene is TRBJ1-5, the V gene TRBV6-5; D not certain. The CDR3 length is 14 residues. CDR1 is MNHEY and CDR2 is SVGAGI in the germline V gene.

This clonotype was seen more than once but under ten times. The chain carries TRBV11-2 and TRBJ2-3; weak D call: TRBD2 (5 bases). This CDR3 is 15 amino acids long. The ends were cut back, 8 bases at V and 6 bases at J, with 21 bases in the middle. The germline CDR1 and CDR2 sequences are SGHAT and FQNNGV. The CDR3 nucleotides read TGTGCCAGCGGCCCGAGGGTTCAGGAAGCCGATACGCAGTATTTT. Protein: CASGPRVQEADTQYF.

A word on this clonotype: With a much larger clone just one base away, this may be a read error. This sequence joins TRBV5-1 and TRBJ2-6; no clear D gene. CDR1 is SGHRS, CDR2 YFSETQ, per germline. V was cut by 0 bases and J by 3 bases, with 7 bases left in between. The CDR3 length is 15 residues. The CDR3 sequence: CASSLALYGANVLTF. The CDR3 DNA reads TGCGCCAGCAGCTTGGCCCTCTATGGGGCCAACGTCCTGACTTTC. The complete variable domain, with remaining parts taken from reference TRBV5-1 and TRBJ2-6, reads KAGVTQTPRYLIKTRGQQVTLSCSPISGHRSVSWYQQTPGQGLQFLFEYFSETQRNKGNFPGRFSGRQFSNSRSEMNVSTLELGDSALYLCASSLALYGANVLTFGAGSRLTVL.

As regards this clonotype: Sequence at one end of the junction differs from germline and may be a read error. V is TRBV18 and J is TRBJ1-4; D perhaps matches TRBD1 (5 bases). The CDR3 loop spans 13 amino acids. Germline loops: CDR1 KGHSH, CDR2 LQKENI. The CDR3 protein is CTSSPPRGERLFF. The CDR3 region has the DNA TGTACCAGCTCACCACCGAGGGGTGAAAGACTGTTTTTT.

This clonotype was found once. Mismatch with germline at one junction end may stem from a read error. The genes are TRBV29-1 and TRBJ2-7; 7 bases are a match to TRBD1. Germline CDR1 is SQVTM and CDR2 is ANQGSEA. The CDR3 contains 15 residues. The CDR3 here is CRVVNPGQRSYQQYF. The CDR3 coding sequence is TGCAGGGTTGTGAATCCGGGACAGAGATCCTACCAGCAGTACTTC.

This clonotype showed up just a few times. This may stem from a read error, because a much larger clone lies one nucleotide away. The chain has TRBV7-8 and TRBJ2-7; a possible D gene is TRBD2 (6 bases). V was pared by 5 bases and J by 3 bases, with 14 bases between. CDR1 SGHVS and CDR2 FQNEAQ come from the germline V gene. CDR3 length: 14 amino acids. CDR3 protein: CASSLDGGDYEQYF. DNA of the CDR3: TGTGCCAGCAGCCTCGACGGGGGTGACTACGAGCAGTACTTC.

Comments on this clonotype: Germline and junction disagree at one end, which may indicate a read error. This chain links TRBV24-1 with TRBJ2-2; D possibly matches TRBD1 or TRBD2 (5 bases each). Germline CDR1 KGHDR, CDR2 SFDVKD. The CDR3 is 15 amino acids. CDR3 in DNA: TGTGCCACCAGTGATTTACTGTTAGGGACCGTGGAGCTGTTTTTT. Protein product: CATSDLLLGTVELFF.

About this clonotype: It is likely a read error, because the conserved phenylalanine at the end of the CDR3 is missing. The gene calls are TRBV11-2 and TRBJ2-1; D gene ambiguous. V dropped 5 bases and J dropped 6 bases, with 17 bases sitting between them. This CDR3 has 15 residues. CDR1 SGHAT and CDR2 FQNNGV come from the germline V gene. The CDR3: CASSETCWKVNEQFS. The CDR3 DNA reads TGTGCCAGCAGCGAAACATGTTGGAAGGTCAATGAGCAGTTCTCC.

As regards this clonotype: Because it lacks the conserved phenylalanine or tryptophan at the end, this CDR3 is likely a read error. This chain uses TRBV6-6 with TRBJ2-2, with unresolved D. The V end lost 2 bases, the J end lost 7 bases, and 11 bases lay between the germline ends. The CDR3 has 14 residues. Germline V gives CDR1 MNHNY, CDR2 SVGAGI (reference sequence). The chain's CDR3 is CASSYGVYVGELFS. The CDR3 nucleotides read TGTGCCAGCAGTTACGGGGTGTATGTCGGGGAGCTGTTTTCT.

This clonotype was recorded only once. An end of the junction does not agree with germline; a read error may underlie this. The V and J genes are TRBV19 and TRBJ1-2; 11 bases are shared with TRBD1. The CDR3 totals 16 residues. Germline V gives CDR1 LNHDA, CDR2 SQIVND (reference sequence). The CDR3 protein is CASSTGTGGANYGYTF. Written as DNA, the CDR3 is TGTGCCAGTAGTACCGGGACAGGGGGGGCCAACTATGGCTACACTTTC.

The rearrangement links TRBV6-5 to TRBJ1-2; possibly TRBD1 for D (5 bases). Germline assignment: CDR1 MNHEY and CDR2 SVGAGI. V was trimmed by 10 bases and J by 2 bases, leaving 17 bases between them. CDR3 size: 14 residues. The CDR3 DNA sequence: TGTGCCAACAGCCACCAGGGATCAAACTATGGCTACACCTTC. Its translation is CANSHQGSNYGYTF.

This rearrangement joins TRBV12-3 or TRBV12-4 to TRBJ2-2; D not certain. Trimming removed 6 bases from V and 4 bases from J, with 9 bases in between. The CDR3 length is 13 residues. CDR3 nucleotides: TGTGCCAGCAGACTACAGTGCACCGGGGAGCTGTTTTTT. Protein product: CASRLQCTGELFF.

By proportion, this clonotype is medium-sized. The chain uses TRBV6-1 and TRBJ2-3; the D is unclear. CDR3 size: 10 residues. V was shortened by 7 bases and J by 6 bases, with 5 bases between the two germline ends. Germline CDR1 and CDR2: MNHNS and SASEGT. Here the CDR3 reads CASTHDTQYF. The CDR3 DNA sequence: TGTGCCAGCACACACGATACGCAGTATTTT.

Remarks on this clonotype: A much larger clone lies one base from this, so it may be a read error. The chain combines TRBV28 with TRBJ2-1, with unresolved D. V was pared by 10 bases and J by 0 bases, with 19 bases between. There are 16 residues in the CDR3. Germline-derived CDR1 and CDR2 are MDHEN and SYDVKM. CDR3 sequence (DNA): TGTGCCAACAGCTCCCTTTTGCCGATCTCCTACAATGAGCAGTTCTTC. As protein: CANSSLLPISYNEQFF. Full variable domain (outside the CDR3, taken from reference TRBV28 and TRBJ2-1): DVKVTQSSRYLVKRTGEKVFLECVQDMDHENMFWYRQDPGLGLRLIYFSYDVKMKEKGDIPEGYSVSREKKERFSLILESASTNQTSMYLCANSSLLPISYNEQFFGPGTRLTVL.

As concerns this clonotype: A much larger clonotype is one base distant, so this may be a read error. The V and J genes are TRBV5-1 and TRBJ2-7; 7 bases align to TRBD1. The CDR3 is made up of 15 amino acids. From germline, CDR1 is SGHRS and CDR2 YFSETQ. Trimming cost V 0 bases and J 7 bases; bases outside gene matches: 10. DNA of the CDR3: TGCGCCAGCAGCTTGGTGGGAGACAGGGCTCGTGAGCAGTACTTC. It yields the protein CASSLVGDRAREQYF.

There are many counts of this clonotype. The chain recombines TRBV7-3 with TRBJ2-1; D call uncertain. In germline, CDR1 is SGHTA, CDR2 FQGTGA. The CDR3 length is 9 residues. V was pared by 8 bases and J by 7 bases, with 3 bases between. CDR3 bases: TGTGCCAGCGTGAATGAGCAGTTCTTC. Translated: CASVNEQFF.